The clone carrying this TCR beta chain was counted between two and nine times. Its specificity is unknown. This specimen comes from a study of response to subunit inactivated influenza vaccine. CDR3 length: 14 amino acids. Germline CDR1 reads MNHEY; CDR2 reads SVGEGT. With 4 bases removed from V and 3 bases from J, the gap between germline ends came to 13 bases. TCRdb analysed the RT-PCR reads with MiXCR anew, one entry per CDR3 protein. The sample records more than 150,000 distinct CDR3 sequences, roughly 8.7% being singletons. Overall study results and limits: Authors suggested few new T cells are recruited by each seasonal influenza vaccination.

Sequenced material: non-naive T cells sorted from PBMCs, taken on the day of vaccination. This clonotype was sampled from a man in his forties or fifties who received an inactivated influenza vaccine. The genes are TRBV6-2 or TRBV6-3 and TRBJ2-7; tentative D call: TRBD2 (5 bases). CDR3 nucleotide sequence: TGTGCCAGCAGTTCCACTAGGGCAGTCTACGAGCAGTACTTC. It yields the protein CASSSTRAVYEQYF.